Following are 21 T cell receptor beta chains from one sample sequenced in a study of T cell responses to AZD1222 COVID-19 vaccine. Only in-frame clones appear in the TCRdb table, and some are missing; sequencing was by immunoSEQ multiplex PCR. The sample yields about 120,000 clones, 75% to 90% seen once. The sample consisted of peripheral blood, taken on day 0 of AZD1222 vaccination. Receptors were obtained from an adult in good health.

This clone showed up just once. The chain joins TRBV18 to TRBJ1-5; D call uncertain. The CDR3 length is 15 residues. V was clipped by 3 bases and J by 3 bases, with 12 bases between them. Germline lookup yields CDR1 KGHSH and CDR2 LQKENI. The CDR3: CASSPWTVSNQPQHF. The CDR3 bases are TGTGCCAGCTCACCCTGGACTGTCTCCAATCAGCCCCAGCATTTT.

This clone was seen a single time. This chain uses TRBV28 with TRBJ1-3; D is possibly TRBD1 (6 bases). Germline V gives CDR1 MDHEN, CDR2 SYDVKM. The CDR3 runs to 16 residues. Trimming removed 3 bases from V and 0 bases from J, with 12 bases in between. CDR3 DNA: TGTGCCAGCAGTTTGGGGGGCCAGGGCTCTGGAAACACCATATATTTT. Amino acid sequence: CASSLGGQGSGNTIYF.

The chain employs TRBV7-2 and TRBJ2-1, with 7 bases identical to TRBD1. Germline V gene lookup returns CDR1 SGHTA and CDR2 FQGNSA. Losses at the gene ends were 9 bases for V and 1 base for J; bases not matched to a gene: 6. The CDR3 is 14 amino acids. CDR3 sequence reads: CASTAGGSYNEQFF. CDR3 in DNA: TGTGCCAGTACCGCAGGGGGTTCCTACAATGAGCAGTTCTTC.

V is TRBV18 and J is TRBJ1-6; D is undetermined. The CDR3 extends over 15 amino acids. Trimming took 1 base from V and 3 from J, leaving 7 bases between them. Germline CDR1 and CDR2: KGHSH and LQKENI. The CDR3 sequence is CASSPQGGYNSPLHF. CDR3 nucleotide sequence: TGTGCCAGCTCACCACAGGGTGGCTATAATTCACCCCTCCACTTT.

The V call is TRBV7-8, the J call TRBJ2-2; 8 nucleotides align to TRBD2. V dropped 0 bases and J dropped 3; count of bases not matched to a gene: 3. The length of the CDR3 is 16 residues. Germline assignment: CDR1 SGHVS and CDR2 FQNEAQ. This CDR3 reads CASSLAPGGDTGELFF. CDR3 in DNA: TGTGCCAGCAGCTTAGCCCCCGGGGGGGACACCGGGGAGCTGTTTTTT.

This clone was seen a single time. The chain couples TRBV2 to TRBJ2-7; 7 bases align to TRBD1. The CDR3 totals 13 residues. V shed 8 bases and J 0 bases; nucleotides not matched to a gene: 4. In germline, CDR1 is SNHLY, CDR2 FYNNEI. DNA of the CDR3: TGTGCCAGCCAGAGACAGGGCTCCTACGAGCAGTACTTC. The encoded protein is CASQRQGSYEQYF.

The CDR3 DNA reads TGTGCCAGCAGCAGGGGACTAGCGGGGTACAATGAGCAGTTCTTC. Translated: CASSRGLAGYNEQFF. The chain couples TRBV2 to TRBJ2-1, with 13 bases aligning to TRBD2. Trimming cost V 6 bases and J 4 bases; bases outside gene matches: 3. The germline V gene encodes CDR1 SNHLY and CDR2 FYNNEI. The CDR3 has 15 residues.

The chain is built from TRBV9 and TRBJ1-1; D call uncertain. The V end lost 3 bases, the J end lost 1 base, and 7 bases lay between the germline ends. Germline CDR1 is SGDLS and CDR2 is YYNGEE. There are 13 residues in the CDR3. Here the CDR3 DNA reads TGTGCCAGCAGCGGATCGTGGAACACTGAAGCTTTCTTT. It translates to CASSGSWNTEAFF.

This chain connects TRBV6-5 to TRBJ1-5, with unresolved D. Between the trimmed V and J ends, which lost 4 bases and 0 bases, there was a span of 7 bases. The CDR3 spans 14 residues. Germline-derived CDR1 and CDR2 are MNHEY and SVGAGI. For the CDR3, the DNA is TGTGCCAGCAGTTCGTGGGTTAGCAATCAGCCCCAGCATTTT. It codes for CASSSWVSNQPQHF.

The chain uses TRBV19 and TRBJ2-7; 9 positions agree with TRBD1. Germline CDR1 reads LNHDA; CDR2 reads SQIVND (reference sequence). V shed 4 bases and J 2 bases; nucleotides not matched to a gene: 9. The CDR3 spans 16 residues. The CDR3 sequence is CASSTTDRGSPYEQYF. The CDR3 region has the DNA TGTGCCAGTAGTACAACGGACAGGGGTTCCCCCTACGAGCAGTACTTC.

The rearrangement joins TRBV6-6 to TRBJ2-3; TRBD1 matches at 9 bases. The junction had 5 bases not matched to a gene; V was cut back by 4 bases and J by 3 bases. The CDR3 extends over 15 amino acids. Per germline, CDR1 MNHNY and CDR2 SVGAGI (reference sequence). CDR3 region: CASSSGQGSTDTQYF. Here the CDR3 DNA reads TGTGCCAGCAGTTCGGGACAGGGTAGTACAGATACGCAGTATTTT.

CDR3 nucleotides: TGTGCCAGCAGCCCGCGGGGCCGAGCCGGCACCGGGGAGCTGTTTTTT. Amino acid sequence: CASSPRGRAGTGELFF. V usage is TRBV5-6 and J usage is TRBJ2-2; maybe TRBD2 (6 bases). The germline gives CDR1 SGHDT, CDR2 YYEEEE. The CDR3 contains 16 residues. The V end lost 4 bases, the J end lost 4 bases, and 17 bases lay between the germline ends. The variable domain in full, with the rest retrieved from reference TRBV5-6 and TRBJ2-2, is DAGVTQSPTHLIKTRGQQVTLRCSPKSGHDTVSWYQQALGQGPQFIFQYYEEEERQRGNFPDRFSGHQFPNYSSELNVNALLLGDSALYLCASSPRGRAGTGELFFGEGSRLTVL.

As DNA, the CDR3 is TGTGCCAGCTTGCCCGGGGCTAGCGGCTACCAAGGAAACTCCTACGAGCAGTACTTC. It specifies CASLPGASGYQGNSYEQYF. The chain links TRBV3-1 (or the pseudogene TRBV3-2) to TRBJ2-7, with 7 bases identical to TRBD2. V dropped 8 bases and J dropped 0; count of bases not matched to a gene: 22. CDR3 length equals 19 residues. Per the germline V gene, CDR1 is LGHDT and CDR2 is YNNKEL (reference sequence).

The chain has TRBV10-3 and TRBJ1-3, with D maybe TRBD1 (6 bases). The germline CDR1 and CDR2 sequences are ENHRY and SYGVKD. Trimming took 3 bases from V and 4 from J, leaving 13 bases between them. This CDR3 is 15 amino acids long. In DNA, the CDR3 is TGTGCCATCAGTGACTGGACAGTGGGGGGAAACACCATATATTTT. It codes for CAISDWTVGGNTIYF.

This clone showed up just once. The chain carries TRBV7-9 and TRBJ2-3, with a weak D call TRBD2 (6 bases). Per germline, CDR1 SEHNR and CDR2 FQNEAQ (reference sequence). V shed 7 bases and J shed 4 bases, with 9 bases lying between them. The CDR3 sequence is 12 residues long. The CDR3 region has the DNA TGTGCCAGCACCCGACTAGCAGATACGCAGTATTTT. Amino acids: CASTRLADTQYF.

The sample holds one count of this clone. The chain combines TRBV6-1 with TRBJ2-5; D is ambiguous. V lost 3 bases to trimming and J lost 0 bases, with 11 bases between them. CDR3 length: 15 amino acids. Germline V gene lookup returns CDR1 MNHNS and CDR2 SASEGT. DNA of the CDR3: TGTGCCAGCAGTGAGTGGCAGTTAAACCAAGAGACCCAGTACTTC. It translates to CASSEWQLNQETQYF.

This clone has only a few counts. V and J are TRBV4-3 and TRBJ2-4; tentatively, D is TRBD1 (6 bases). There are 16 residues in the CDR3. Germline V gives CDR1 LGHNA, CDR2 YSLEER. The V end lost 1 base, the J end lost 0 bases, and 10 bases lay between the germline ends. The CDR3: CASSQVVGGAKNIQYF. In DNA, the CDR3 is TGCGCCAGCAGCCAAGTGGTAGGGGGAGCCAAAAACATTCAGTACTTC.

The chain carries TRBV7-2 and TRBJ2-7; D is unclear. Trimming stripped 1 base from V and 0 bases from J, with 16 bases between. The germline V gene encodes CDR1 SGHTA and CDR2 FQGNSA. The CDR3 consists of 17 residues. CDR3 amino acids: CASSLGLLKDSSYEQYF. CDR3 nucleotide sequence: TGTGCCAGCAGCTTAGGGTTGTTGAAGGATTCCTCCTACGAGCAGTACTTC.

This chain joins TRBV3-1 (or the pseudogene TRBV3-2) and TRBJ2-3; tentatively, D is TRBD1 (6 bases). This CDR3 spans 16 amino acids. Trimming stripped 0 bases from V and 7 bases from J, with 17 bases between. CDR1 is LGHDT, CDR2 YNNKEL, per germline (reference sequence). Here the CDR3 reads CASSQDSGTRRNTQYF. Written as DNA, the CDR3 is TGTGCCAGCAGCCAAGATTCCGGGACAAGGCGAAATACGCAGTATTTT.

The chain recombines TRBV10-3 with TRBJ1-1; 7 bases agree with TRBD1. Germline CDR1 is ENHRY and CDR2 is SYGVKD. Losses at the gene ends were 2 bases for V and 3 bases for J; bases not matched to a gene: 3. The CDR3 consists of 14 residues. The CDR3 sequence: CAISEGRGYTEAFF. Here the CDR3 DNA reads TGTGCCATCAGTGAGGGCAGGGGGTACACTGAAGCTTTCTTT.

The chain recombines TRBV7-9 with TRBJ1-2; D is possibly TRBD1 (6 bases). There are 13 residues in the CDR3. Looked up from germline, CDR1 is SEHNR and CDR2 is FQNEAQ (reference sequence). The ends were cut back, 3 bases at V and 2 bases at J, with 7 bases in the middle. The CDR3 nucleotides are TGTGCCAGCAGCTTGGGGGCGAACTATGGCTACACCTTC. Protein product: CASSLGANYGYTF. Full variable domain (remainder filled in from reference TRBV7-9 and TRBJ1-2): DTGVSQNPRHKITKRGQNVTFRCDPISEHNRLYWYRQTLGQGPEFLTYFQNEAQLEKSRLLSDRFSAERPKGSFSTLEIQRTEQGDSAMYLCASSLGANYGYTFGSGTRLTVV.